This is a list of T cell receptor beta chains from one sample in a study of blood T cell repertoires in COVID-19. Here immunoSEQ multiplex PCR was the method, and the copy in TCRdb shows in-frame clones only, minus some. The sample lists over 300,000 clones; around 88% were seen once. Sample: peripheral blood. Every receptor here comes from a woman aged 45 to 65 with acute or convalescent COVID-19. Both conserved end residues are part of each CDR3. A D gene is named only where the DNA matches it firmly. Expanded clones get a size class; other rows say once, few or many, or leave the size out.

J	size	V	D	CDR3	DNA
TRBJ2-3	-	TRBV11-3	TRBD2	CASSSAGTSADTQYF	TGTGCCAGCAGCTCAGCCGGGACTAGCGCAGATACGCAGTATTTT
TRBJ1-4	-	TRBV15	TRBD1	CATSRDIFKGQGKFVGLFF	TGTGCCACCAGCAGAGATATCTTCAAGGGACAGGGGAAGTTTGTTGGACTGTTTTTT
TRBJ2-7	-	TRBV14	TRBD2	CASSQGDYRYEQYF	TGTGCCAGCAGCCAAGGGGACTATCGCTACGAGCAGTACTTC
TRBJ2-2	-	TRBV4-2	-	CASSQPSRTGELFF	TGTGCCAGCAGCCAACCTAGTCGCACCGGGGAGCTGTTTTTT
TRBJ2-7	once	TRBV15	-	CATSRDAGWEQYF	TGTGCCACCAGCAGAGATGCGGGGTGGGAGCAGTACTTC
TRBJ2-7	-	TRBV28	TRBD1	CASSPTTGGTYEQYF	TGTGCCAGCAGTCCGACGACAGGGGGTACCTACGAGCAGTACTTC
TRBJ2-7	few	TRBV28	-	CASSLGGALYEQYF	TGTGCCAGCAGTTTAGGGGGGGCGTTATACGAGCAGTACTTC
TRBJ2-7	-	TRBV18	TRBD1	CASSPRTGGENEQYF	TGTGCCAGCTCACCACGAACAGGGGGCGAAAACGAGCAGTACTTC
TRBJ2-7	once	TRBV7-7	-	CASSPRGGSYEQYF	TGTGCCAGCAGCCCCAGGGGTGGCTCCTACGAGCAGTACTTC
TRBJ2-5	few	TRBV7-2	-	CASSLASRLNQETQYF	TGTGCCAGCAGCTTAGCCTCGCGGTTAAACCAAGAGACCCAGTACTTC
TRBJ2-7	-	TRBV9	TRBD2	CASAGTSGRSGYEQYF	TGTGCCAGCGCCGGGACTAGCGGGAGATCGGGGTACGAGCAGTACTTC
TRBJ2-3	-	TRBV28	-	CASGGPESTDTQYF	TGTGCCAGCGGTGGTCCAGAAAGCACAGATACGCAGTATTTT